The present T cell receptor (beta chain) was sequenced within a study of memory CD4+ T cells and cytomegalovirus serostatus. Points from the study as a whole: CD4+ memory repertoires contained about 40% of the roughly 160 reported CMV TCRbeta sequences. CMV serostatus prediction reached median AUC approximately 0.95, or 0.91 with US-trained model. Suggested: most of the CMV-linked TCR signature lies in CD4+ memory cells.

In regard to this clone: Its antigen is currently unknown.

The V end was cut by 4 bases, the J end by 5 bases, with 3 bases between. This CDR3 is built from 11 residues. Germline V lookup: CDR1 SNHLY, CDR2 FYNNEI. As processed by the authors: After removing out-of-frame reads, 2 million to 2.5 million distinct TCRbeta sequences remained. Assay used: immunoSEQ multiplex PCR; TCRdb lists only in-frame clones, some missing. Clone size and V and J calls were adopted from that table, with D and trimming inferred from the DNA. The sample comprises under 55,000 clones, about 78% of which are singletons, and approximately 0.7% rests with the top ten. The sort gate was single viable CD3+CD4+CD8-CD45RO+ cells for memory CD4+ T cells.

This clonotype originated in an adult in good health and CMV-seronegative. The V and J genes are TRBV2 and TRBJ2-1; D is ambiguous. The sequencing input was memory CD4+ T cells from blood. For the CDR3, the DNA is TGTGCCAGCAGTGTCCACAATGAGCAGTTCTTC. The encoded protein is CASSVHNEQFF.